These 24 T cell receptor beta chains were sequenced from one sample in a study of blood T cell repertoires in COVID-19. The assay was immunoSEQ multiplex PCR, and TCRdb's table has in-frame clones only and misses some. The table lists over 75,000 clones, 79% of them singletons. The sample taken for sequencing was peripheral blood. These receptors all stem from a man in his 70s with acute or convalescent COVID-19.

V gene TRBV19 combines with J gene TRBJ1-2; no firm D call. Germline V gene data show CDR1 as LNHDA and CDR2 as SQIVND (reference sequence). V dropped 7 bases and J dropped 2 bases, with 14 bases sitting between them. This CDR3 has 14 amino acids. The CDR3 here is CASTPLAANYGYTF. For the CDR3, the DNA is TGTGCCAGTACCCCTCTGGCGGCGAACTATGGCTACACCTTC. The full variable domain, in which reference TRBV19 and TRBJ1-2 provide the parts outside the CDR3, is DGGITQSPKYLFRKEGQNVTLSCEQNLNHDAMYWYRQDPGQGLRLIYYSQIVNDFQKGDIAEGYSVSREKKESFPLTVTSAQKNPTAFYLCASTPLAANYGYTFGSGTRLTVV.

The genes are TRBV5-6 and TRBJ2-5; D not resolved. Germline CDR1 is SGHDT and CDR2 is YYEEEE. CDR3 size: 12 residues. Trimming removed 5 bases from V and 4 bases from J, with 9 bases in between. The CDR3 sequence: CASSAGRETQYF. The CDR3, as DNA: TGTGCCAGCAGTGCCGGTAGAGAGACCCAGTACTTC.

The chain joins TRBV19 to TRBJ1-5; D is undetermined. Germline-derived CDR1 and CDR2 are LNHDA and SQIVND (reference sequence). CDR3 length: 14 amino acids. V lost 5 bases and J lost 4, with 12 bases in between. DNA of the CDR3: TGTGCCAGTAGTCCCCAAAGCGGGAATCAGCCCCAGCATTTT. Protein product: CASSPQSGNQPQHF.

The chain carries TRBV5-1 and TRBJ2-7; D not resolved. V lost 0 bases, J lost 4 bases, and 5 bases lay in between. The germline CDR1 and CDR2 sequences are SGHRS and YFSETQ. The CDR3 totals 12 residues. The CDR3 nucleotides are TGCGCCAGCAGCTTGGGCGGATACGAGCAGTACTTC. This translates into CASSLGGYEQYF.

The chain carries TRBV15 and TRBJ1-1; D is unresolved. V lost 0 bases and J lost 11, with 10 bases in between. The CDR3 extends over 12 amino acids. Per germline, CDR1 LNHNV and CDR2 YYDKDF (reference sequence). CDR3 residues: CATSRDTRRAFF. Written as DNA, the CDR3 is TGTGCCACCAGCAGAGATACTCGGAGGGCTTTCTTT.

The rearrangement joins TRBV7-9 to TRBJ1-4; 9 bases fit TRBD1. Germline CDR1 SEHNR, CDR2 FQNEAQ (reference sequence). V was clipped by 3 bases and J by 8 bases; unmatched bases: 7. The CDR3 has 15 amino acids. In nucleotides, the CDR3 is TGTGCCAGCAGCTTGGGGGACAGGGCGATAGAAAAACTGTTTTTT. Translated: CASSLGDRAIEKLFF.

V gene TRBV5-4 combines with J gene TRBJ2-3; a possible D gene is TRBD2 (6 bases). V was trimmed by 4 bases and J by 0 bases, leaving 12 bases between them. CDR3 length: 15 residues. Germline V gene sequence: CDR1 SGHNT, CDR2 YYREEE (reference sequence). The CDR3 is CASSAPGVSTDTQYF. CDR3 in DNA: TGTGCCAGCAGCGCCCCGGGGGTGAGCACAGATACGCAGTATTTT.

The chain couples TRBV3-1 (or the pseudogene TRBV3-2) to TRBJ1-3, with no clear D. The CDR3 has 13 amino acids. CDR1 and CDR2 from the germline V gene are LGHDT and YNNKEL (reference sequence). V lost 4 bases to trimming and J lost 4 bases, with 8 bases between them. The DNA of the CDR3 is TGTGCCAGCAGCCGTGGGCCCGGAAACACCATATATTTT. Translated, it gives CASSRGPGNTIYF.

The rearrangement joins TRBV2 to TRBJ2-6; D is uncertain. V was pared by 7 bases and J by 0 bases, with 10 bases between. The CDR3 covers 15 residues. Germline CDR1 SNHLY, CDR2 FYNNEI. The DNA of the CDR3 is TGTGCCAGCAACGGAGCCTCCTCTGGGGCCAACGTCCTGACTTTC. It yields the protein CASNGASSGANVLTF.

The chain recombines TRBV28 with TRBJ1-2; 8 positions agree with TRBD1. The V segment lost 2 bases and the J segment 4 bases; nucleotides outside the gene matches: 6. The CDR3 loop spans 15 amino acids. Germline loops: CDR1 MDHEN, CDR2 SYDVKM. The CDR3 loop is CASSLTQGAAYGYTF. CDR3 sequence (DNA): TGTGCCAGCAGTTTAACGCAGGGGGCCGCCTATGGCTACACCTTC.

This clone was observed a single time. The J gene is TRBJ2-7, the V gene TRBV20-1; maybe TRBD1 (5 bases). Looked up from germline, CDR1 is DFQATT and CDR2 is SNEGSKA (reference sequence). The CDR3 runs 11 residues. Deletions cut 6 bases from V and 3 bases from J, with 9 bases between. CDR3 nucleotide sequence: TGCAGTGCGCCAGGGCTCTACGAGCAGTACTTC. As protein: CSAPGLYEQYF.

This chain links TRBV5-1 with TRBJ2-2; 7 bases agree with TRBD2. Per germline, CDR1 SGHRS and CDR2 YFSETQ. This CDR3 has 15 amino acids. With V trimmed by 1 base and J by 5 bases, 5 bases remained unmatched. The CDR3 DNA reads TGCGCCAGCAGCTTGAATAGCGGGCGTACCGGGGAGCTGTTTTTT. This gives the protein CASSLNSGRTGELFF.

The gene calls are TRBV30 and TRBJ1-6, with D possibly matching TRBD1 (5 bases). Germline-derived CDR1 and CDR2 are GTSNPN and SVGIG (reference sequence). Trimming took 5 bases from V and 14 from J, leaving 19 bases between them. The CDR3 has 13 amino acids. The CDR3 loop is CAWEPGGRSALHF. In DNA form, the CDR3 reads TGTGCCTGGGAGCCGGGGGGAAGATCGGCCCTCCACTTT.

The table lists this clone with many counts. The rearrangement links TRBV6-5 to TRBJ1-1, with unresolved D. The V end lost 3 bases, the J end lost 5 bases, and 10 bases lay between the germline ends. CDR3 length: 13 amino acids. Germline loops: CDR1 MNHEY, CDR2 SVGAGI. CDR3 sequence reads: CASSYGRRTEAFF. The CDR3 region has the DNA TGTGCCAGCAGTTATGGGAGAAGAACTGAAGCTTTCTTT.

The V gene is TRBV7-9, the J gene TRBJ2-5, with D unclear. The ends were cut back, 1 base at V and 7 bases at J, with 10 bases in the middle. Germline V gene data show CDR1 as SEHNR and CDR2 as FQNEAQ (reference sequence). The CDR3 is made up of 13 amino acids. CDR3 nucleotides: TGTGCCAGCAGCTTAGGGTCCTTCGGGACCCAGTACTTC. Translated, it gives CASSLGSFGTQYF.

This chain joins TRBV11-1 and TRBJ1-1, with unresolved D. The germline gives CDR1 SGHAT, CDR2 FQDESV (reference sequence). Trimming removed 6 bases from V and 3 bases from J, with 17 bases in between. This CDR3 spans 15 amino acids. CDR3 DNA sequence: TGTGCCAGCAGACAACATATGGGAGGATACACTGAAGCTTTCTTT. This translates into CASRQHMGGYTEAFF. Full variable domain (remainder filled in from reference TRBV11-1 and TRBJ1-1): EAEVAQSPRYKITEKSQAVAFWCDPISGHATLYWYRQILGQGPELLVQFQDESVVDDSQLPKDRFSAERLKGVDSTLKIQPAELGDSAMYLCASRQHMGGYTEAFFGQGTRLTVV.

V and J are TRBV24-1 and TRBJ1-1, with TRBD1 identical over 9 bases. The V and J ends lost 7 bases and 3 bases, in that order; junction bases with no gene match: 8. Germline CDR1 KGHDR, CDR2 SFDVKD. The CDR3 consists of 15 residues. DNA of the CDR3: TGTGCCACCAGACCGGGACAGGGAGGCGACACTGAAGCTTTCTTT. It translates to CATRPGQGGDTEAFF.

The V gene is TRBV2, the J gene TRBJ1-6; D gene unclear. V lost 6 bases to trimming and J lost 5 bases, with 26 bases between them. The V gene's germline CDR1 is SNHLY and CDR2 FYNNEI. The CDR3 is 19 amino acids. The CDR3 region is CASRSRRDRIRLNNSPLHF. CDR3 sequence (DNA): TGTGCCAGCAGGAGTCGGAGAGATCGGATCCGCTTGAATAATTCACCCCTCCACTTT.

The V call is TRBV5-1, the J call TRBJ1-6; 9 positions match TRBD1. The trim removed 4 bases at V and 10 bases at J, leaving 6 bases unmatched. The germline CDR1 and CDR2 sequences are SGHRS and YFSETQ. The CDR3 runs 14 residues. In nucleotides, the CDR3 is TGCGCCAGCAGCCGGACAGGGGTCCGGTCACCCCTCCACTTT. Its translation: CASSRTGVRSPLHF.

The chain is built from TRBV6-5 and TRBJ1-4, with 7 bases aligning to TRBD1. The V gene end was trimmed by 0 bases and the J gene end by 2 bases; junction bases not matched to a gene: 0. Germline V gene data show CDR1 as MNHEY and CDR2 as SVGAGI. The CDR3 runs 15 residues. CDR3 amino acids: CASSYSTGTNEKLFF. In nucleotides, the CDR3 is TGTGCCAGCAGTTACTCGACAGGGACTAATGAAAAACTGTTTTTT.

Here the CDR3 reads CASSSFSQGSTEAFF. The CDR3 DNA follows: TGTGCCAGCAGCTCCTTTTCACAGGGGTCCACTGAAGCTTTCTTT. This sequence joins TRBV11-2 and TRBJ1-1, with 7 bases that match TRBD1. The J segment lost 4 bases and the V segment lost 4 bases, leaving 9 bases of the junction unmatched. The germline V gene has CDR1 SGHAT and CDR2 FQNNGV. The CDR3 spans 15 residues.

The chain joins TRBV11-2 to TRBJ2-7; D call uncertain. The CDR3 length is 12 residues. CDR1 SGHAT and CDR2 FQNNGV come from the germline V gene. Deletions cut 4 bases from V and 3 bases from J, with 7 bases between. The CDR3 region is CASSSAGYEQYF. Here the CDR3 DNA reads TGTGCCAGCAGCTCCGCAGGCTACGAGCAGTACTTC.

The chain employs TRBV6-6 and TRBJ1-1; D is unresolved. The CDR3 has 11 residues. Germline V CDR1 and CDR2: MNHNY, SVGAGI (reference sequence). The V and J ends lost 2 bases and 8 bases respectively, with 6 bases between them. The CDR3 protein is CASSYGQEAFF. The DNA for the CDR3 is TGTGCCAGCAGTTACGGGCAGGAAGCTTTCTTT.

The V and J genes are TRBV4-1 and TRBJ1-4; 8 bases align to TRBD1. The CDR3 has 15 amino acids. Losses at the gene ends were 3 bases for V and 4 bases for J; bases not matched to a gene: 4. Germline CDR1 is MGHRA and CDR2 is YSYEKL. The CDR3 DNA reads TGCGCCAGCAGCCAGACCGGGACAGGTAATGAAAAACTGTTTTTT. Translating it yields CASSQTGTGNEKLFF.